The rows below give T cell receptor beta chains drawn from one sample of a study of PD-L1 blockade in urothelial cancer. Generated by immunoSEQ multiplex PCR, the TCRdb table keeps only in-frame clones and is missing some. The table records about 38,000 clones, around four fifths of them present only once. This specimen consisted of PBMCs, obtained around atezolizumab (anti-PD-L1) treatment. The source of these receptors is a man at least 80 years old with urothelial cancer. CDR3s include the opening cysteine and the closing phenylalanine or tryptophan. The D gene is left open where the match is weak. Only some rows state a clone size, as once, few, many or a class for expanded clones.

D gene,clone size,J gene,V gene,CDR3 protein,CDR3 DNA
TRBD2,NA,TRBJ2-5,TRBV30,CAWRTSGRETQYF,TGTGCCTGGAGGACTAGCGGGAGAGAGACCCAGTACTTC
TRBD1,NA,TRBJ1-1,TRBV27,CASWDSYRAEAFF,TGTGCCAGCTGGGACAGCTATCGTGCTGAAGCTTTCTTT
TRBD2,NA,TRBJ2-1,TRBV4-3,CASSQAVGTSGMNEQFF,TGCGCCAGCAGCCAGGCAGTCGGGACTAGCGGGATGAATGAGCAGTTCTTC
NA,NA,TRBJ1-1,TRBV29-1,CSVEVQGRRSTEAFF,TGCAGCGTTGAAGTCCAGGGGCGACGGAGCACTGAAGCTTTCTTT
NA,NA,TRBJ2-6,TRBV25-1,CASSEWGGSDSGANVLTF,TGTGCCAGCAGTGAATGGGGAGGATCGGACTCTGGGGCCAACGTCCTGACTTTC
NA,NA,TRBJ1-2,TRBV4-2,CASSQDGQDYGYTF,TGTGCCAGCAGCCAAGATGGGCAGGACTATGGCTACACCTTC
TRBD2,NA,TRBJ2-1,TRBV28,CASSLTSGTNSMSEQFF,TGTGCCAGCAGCCTGACTAGCGGGACGAACTCAATGTCTGAGCAGTTCTTC
TRBD2,NA,TRBJ2-1,TRBV4-1,CASSQDPSGRGEQFF,TGCGCCAGCAGCCAAGACCCTAGCGGGAGAGGTGAGCAGTTCTTC
NA,NA,TRBJ1-5,TRBV18,CASSPGEDQPQHF,TGTGCCAGCTCACCGGGGGAGGATCAGCCCCAGCATTTT
NA,NA,TRBJ2-5,TRBV28,CASSSPEETQYF,TGTGCCAGCAGTTCCCCAGAAGAGACCCAGTACTTC
TRBD2,NA,TRBJ2-1,TRBV5-3,CARSPVTSGKVIEQFF,TGTGCCAGAAGCCCGGTTACTAGCGGGAAGGTTATTGAGCAGTTCTTC
NA,NA,TRBJ2-2,TRBV7-2,CASSSTGLLVKTGELFF,TGTGCCAGCAGCTCGACGGGACTCCTTGTTAAGACCGGGGAGCTGTTTTTT
NA,NA,TRBJ2-7,TRBV2,CASSLDGAYEQYF,TGTGCCAGCAGTCTTGACGGGGCCTACGAGCAGTACTTC
TRBD2,NA,TRBJ2-5,TRBV19,CASTRRLALQETQYF,TGTGCCAGTACGCGCCGACTAGCGCTGCAAGAGACCCAGTACTTC
NA,NA,TRBJ2-7,TRBV7-9,CASSLGNEFYEQYF,TGTGCCAGCAGCCTAGGTAACGAGTTCTACGAGCAGTACTTC
NA,NA,TRBJ2-1,TRBV19,CASSQQLSPGGEQFF,TGTGCCAGTAGTCAACAATTGTCCCCCGGCGGTGAGCAGTTCTTC
TRBD2,NA,TRBJ2-1,TRBV6-1,CASSDGGLAGVRQFF,TGTGCCAGCAGTGATGGGGGACTAGCGGGAGTGCGGCAGTTCTTC
TRBD1,NA,TRBJ2-7,TRBV30,CAYLTGGSYEQYF,TGTGCCTATCTAACAGGGGGTTCCTACGAGCAGTACTTC
NA,NA,TRBJ1-5,TRBV2,CASSEGDKNQPQHF,TGTGCCAGCAGTGAAGGTGACAAGAATCAGCCCCAGCATTTT
NA,NA,TRBJ1-1,TRBV28,CASSLVGTEAFF,TGTGCCAGCAGTTTAGTCGGGACTGAAGCTTTCTTT
TRBD2,NA,TRBJ2-7,TRBV30,CAWRGLAGVNEQYF,TGTGCCTGGAGAGGCCTAGCGGGAGTTAACGAGCAGTACTTC
TRBD1,few,TRBJ2-7,TRBV14,CASSRGATGGYEQYF,TGTGCCAGCAGCCGTGGAGCGACAGGGGGGTACGAGCAGTACTTC
NA,NA,TRBJ2-7,TRBV7-2,CASSLGMSSYEQYF,TGTGCCAGCAGCTTAGGTATGAGCTCCTACGAGCAGTACTTC
NA,NA,TRBJ2-7,TRBV11-2,CASSSIWRGSYEQYF,TGTGCCAGCAGCTCAATATGGCGGGGCTCCTACGAGCAGTACTTC
NA,NA,TRBJ1-2,TRBV10-3,CAISELENGYTF,TGTGCCATCAGTGAATTGGAGAATGGCTACACCTTC
TRBD2,NA,TRBJ2-7,TRBV11-3,CASSPAGLPYEQYF,TGTGCCAGCAGCCCGGCGGGACTACCCTACGAGCAGTACTTC
TRBD1,NA,TRBJ1-1,TRBV9,CASSIQQGYTEAFF,TGTGCCAGCAGCATTCAACAGGGGTACACTGAAGCTTTCTTT
NA,once,TRBJ1-2,TRBV25-1,CASSEQGTYGYTF,TGTGCCAGCAGTGAACAGGGGACCTATGGCTACACCTTC
NA,NA,TRBJ1-2,TRBV5-4,CASSSGQSYGYTF,TGTGCCAGCAGCTCTGGACAATCCTATGGCTACACCTTC
TRBD2,once,TRBJ2-7,TRBV7-2,CASSLRFSGGQYF,TGTGCCAGCAGCTTAAGGTTTAGCGGGGGGCAGTACTTC